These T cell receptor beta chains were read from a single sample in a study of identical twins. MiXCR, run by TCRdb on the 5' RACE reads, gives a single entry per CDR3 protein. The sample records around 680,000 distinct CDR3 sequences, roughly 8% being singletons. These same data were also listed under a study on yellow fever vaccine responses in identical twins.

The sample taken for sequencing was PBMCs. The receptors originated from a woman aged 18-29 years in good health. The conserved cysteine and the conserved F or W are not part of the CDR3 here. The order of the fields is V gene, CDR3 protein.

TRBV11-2,ASSLVGTDEAF
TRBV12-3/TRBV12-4,ASSLIGRGADTQY
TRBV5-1,ASSLAGDLSYEQY
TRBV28,ASSPDGGHTDTQY
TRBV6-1,ASSAGTALYGYT
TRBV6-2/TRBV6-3,ASSYGWTGPGSEQY
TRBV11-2,ASSSWDLGYGDTQY
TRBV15,ATSMRGDQPQH
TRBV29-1,SVEFGEQY
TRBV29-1,SVAYGARPHEQY